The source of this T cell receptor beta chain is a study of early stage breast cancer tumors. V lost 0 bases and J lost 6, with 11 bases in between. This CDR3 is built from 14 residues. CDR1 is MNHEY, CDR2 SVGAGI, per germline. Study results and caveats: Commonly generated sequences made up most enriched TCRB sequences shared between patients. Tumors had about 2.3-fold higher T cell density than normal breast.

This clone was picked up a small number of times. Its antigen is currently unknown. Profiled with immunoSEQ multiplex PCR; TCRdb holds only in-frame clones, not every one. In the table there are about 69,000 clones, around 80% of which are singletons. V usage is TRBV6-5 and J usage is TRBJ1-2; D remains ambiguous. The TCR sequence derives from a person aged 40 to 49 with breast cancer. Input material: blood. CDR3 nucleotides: TGTGCCAGCAGTTACTCGACGGACGGGGATGGCTACACCTTC. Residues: CASSYSTDGDGYTF.